This paragraph reports one T cell receptor (beta chain). Those enrolled, adults aged roughly 18 to 95 years, came from roughly 22 US areas. Cohorts were based on clinical histories the participants reported. Sequencing was performed with immunoSEQ multiplex PCR; in TCRdb, only in-frame clones are kept and a portion is missing. Here the sample spans some 340,000 clones, 90% being singletons. This entry is derived from a study of blood T cell repertoires in COVID-19. In the study overall: Sites across the United States, Italy and Spain contributed samples from acute and convalescent COVID-19.

Germline CDR1 MNHEY, CDR2 SMNVEV (reference sequence). V shed 5 bases and J shed 2 bases, with 22 bases lying between them. This CDR3 region has 18 residues. This TCR derives from a woman aged 25 to 39 who had been exposed to COVID-19. This chain uses TRBV27 with TRBJ2-4; D may be TRBD1 (6 bases). The source material was PBMCs or T cells enriched from blood (not recorded which). As DNA, the CDR3 is TGTGCCAGCAGTCCAAATCTCCTGGACAGAGACCCCAAAAACATTCAGTACTTC. Protein product: CASSPNLLDRDPKNIQYF.